This TCR beta chain was documented in a study of spatial heterogeneity in lung cancer (dated 2019 in TCRdb). For the wider study: Beta-chain transcripts were consistently detected in greater numbers than alpha-chain transcripts, which likely reflects a higher abundance of beta-chain transcripts. In non-small cell lung cancer, the study made a quantitative comparison of TCR alpha and beta repertoires among multiple tumor regions, matched nontumor lung and blood. In tumor regions, TCR transcript counts showed a strong correlation with a T cell transcriptional module score from matched bulk RNA-seq. In the raw uncorrected reads, each unique combination of TCR and UMI appeared more than ten times on average. TCR repertoire features were related to nonsynonymous mutation counts determined by whole-exome sequencing of tumor tissue. At surgery, hundreds of tumor regions, approximately 64 matched nontumor lung samples and 56 PBMC samples were TCR-sequenced for both alpha and beta chains. Overall results and qualifications from the work: Estimated TCR-seq coverage of tumor T cells was only around 7.1% for alpha chains and around 13% for beta chains. A correlation was observed between the number of expanded intratumoral alpha and beta TCRs and the tumor nonsynonymous mutation count. Confirming at a functional level the hypothesis that regional TCRs recognize regional mutations was considered to require additional single-cell paired TCR alpha and beta sequencing. Counts of ubiquitous and regional expanded TCRs were found to correlate with counts of ubiquitous and regional nonsynonymous mutations, respectively.

In the paper's terms, the time point label means: sample taken at primary tumor resection. The donors were 65 to 85 patients from the lung TRACERx cohort who had early-stage, untreated non-small cell lung cancer. For TCR sequencing, whole RNA was extracted from tumor and nontumor lung tissue, or from cryopreserved PBMC samples, and no cell sorting was done. Only patients for whom sufficient RNA was available from at least two tumor regions were selected for TCR sequencing. A lung pathologist reviewed the tumor and adjacent nontumor lung specimens before the specimens were selected. This clonotype registers as medium-sized (0.01 to 0.1%) within its sample. The antigen it binds to is not known. One base away there is no much larger clone; base qualities are not given. A library made for alpha chains picked up this beta chain off target, so its size means little. V and J are truncated by 6 bases and 0 bases respectively, leaving an intervening sequence of 7 bases. The CDR3, from cysteine to phenylalanine, totals 12 residues. The DNA shown is the 36-base CDR3, in frame from base 1. The germline V gene sets CDR1 to SQVTM and CDR2 to ANQGSEA.

Receptor amplification or capture employed 5' RACE. Sequencer: NextSeq 500. In the TCR library protocol, a unique molecular identifier was attached to each TCR cDNA molecule so that PCR and sequencing errors could be corrected. The authors processed their data as follows. Decombinator tools were used for TCR identification, UMI-based error correction and CDR3 extraction. Expanded TCRs were defined as those above a frequency of 2 per 1,000, corresponding to the top 1% of the tumor frequency distribution. Expanded tumor TCRs statistically deemed absent (corrected P<0.05) from at least one tumor region were classed as regional, and all other expanded tumor TCRs were classed as ubiquitous. Renyi diversity was computed with the R vegan package after each repertoire had been subsampled 100 times to 5,000 TCRs. CDR3 similarity networks were built from amino acid triplet string-kernel similarity, with CDR3s being connected when pairwise similarity was above 0.82. The public reads were reanalyzed by TCRdb: fastp trimming at Q25, MiXCR alignment, in-frame beta chains only. Records with the same CDR3 protein are collapsed into one entry carrying the most frequent genes and DNA. The V and J calls follow TCRdb's processing rather than the paper's. This sample has roughly 3,500 distinct CDR3 sequences in its table, and 6.9% of those were observed once. The ten biggest clones cover approximately 20% of the sample.

The specimen was lung tumor tissue, collected at surgery. This receptor was taken from a male donor with early-stage non-small cell lung cancer. Recombination linked TRBV29-1 to TRBJ2-3; no D gene can be assigned with confidence. The CDR3 corresponds to CSVQFSTDTQYF. In nucleotide form, the sequence is TGCAGCGTCCAATTCAGCACAGATACGCAGTATTTT.